This T cell receptor beta chain was identified in a study of CD8 T cells in Susac syndrome (dated by TCRdb to about 2019). The study in broad terms: Repertoire sequencing was used to test whether CD8+ T cell activation and differentiation in Susac syndrome was antigen driven.

RNA was extracted with the RNeasy kit and about 0.45 to 1 ug was reverse transcribed using random hexamers. TCR beta CDR3 regions were amplified with the immunoSEQ multiplex PCR assay covering 54 Vbeta and 13 Jbeta segments. Bias from PCR amplification was corrected by using a synthetic template baseline for primer optimization and for computational correction. On the authors' methods: Reads were assigned to V, D and J genes according to IMGT and analyzed in immunoSEQ Analyzer, with only productive sequences retained. Clonality was calculated as one minus the Shannon entropy normalized by log2 of the number of productive unique sequences. For each patient and control, public and private clones were evaluated within the 100 most prevalent clones. Clones were defined as Susac-specific if absent from the healthy and MS cohorts, from 1052 published viral clones and from other ImmuneACCESS disease sequences. In TCRdb, the public reads were trimmed at Q25 with fastp and aligned with MiXCR, with productive beta chains retained. Every distinct CDR3 protein forms one entry, paired with its most common genes and DNA. TCRdb assigned the V and J calls; the authors' analysis was not used. The sample contains some 120,000 distinct CDR3 sequences, roughly 96% of them found a single time. The ten largest clonotypes hold 0.09% to 0.15% of the sample.

The germline V gene gives CDR1 as SGHRS and CDR2 as YFSETQ. Trimming at the junction amounts to 7 bases on V and 3 bases on J, and the germline ends lie 14 bases apart. The CDR3 spans 13 residues, from the cysteine through the phenylalanine. Solely the CDR3 DNA is kept, with 39 bases framed from the first base. A word on this clonotype: The specificity of this receptor is unknown. It has no much larger one-base neighbor in the sample; base qualities were not kept.

High-throughput TCR beta sequencing profiled peripheral blood CD8+ and CD4+ T cells from healthy donors, Susac syndrome patients and multiple sclerosis patients. The healthy donors served as controls matched for age and sex. Bulk CD8+ and CD4+ T cells were purified by magnetic negative isolation, whereas CD8+ TEMRA cells were enriched by FACS. Blood was drawn into EDTA tubes, processed within 24 hours, and PBMCs were isolated by density gradient centrifugation. PBMCs intended for TCR sequencing were cryopreserved in liquid nitrogen and thawed later in a water bath at 37 degrees C. The sorted or isolated CD4+, CD8+ and CD8+ TEMRA cells reached a purity of at least 90%. Overall study results and their limits: The number of individuals in the TCR sequencing and HLA analysis was recognized as being relatively small.

Material: CD4+ T cells from PBMCs. This TCR derives from a human donor in good health. The chain was built from TRBV5-1 and TRBJ2-7; TRBD1 could be the D gene, as 6 bases match. For the CDR3, the sequence is CASSSGAFYEQYF. In nucleotide form, the sequence is TGCGCCAGCTCATCAGGGGCTTTCTACGAGCAGTACTTC. With the rest looked up from the reference TRBV5-1 and TRBJ2-7 genes rather than sequenced, the full variable domain is KAGVTQTPRYLIKTRGQQVTLSCSPISGHRSVSWYQQTPGQGLQFLFEYFSETQRNKGNFPGRFSGRQFSNSRSEMNVSTLELGDSALYLCASSSGAFYEQYFGPGTRLTVT.